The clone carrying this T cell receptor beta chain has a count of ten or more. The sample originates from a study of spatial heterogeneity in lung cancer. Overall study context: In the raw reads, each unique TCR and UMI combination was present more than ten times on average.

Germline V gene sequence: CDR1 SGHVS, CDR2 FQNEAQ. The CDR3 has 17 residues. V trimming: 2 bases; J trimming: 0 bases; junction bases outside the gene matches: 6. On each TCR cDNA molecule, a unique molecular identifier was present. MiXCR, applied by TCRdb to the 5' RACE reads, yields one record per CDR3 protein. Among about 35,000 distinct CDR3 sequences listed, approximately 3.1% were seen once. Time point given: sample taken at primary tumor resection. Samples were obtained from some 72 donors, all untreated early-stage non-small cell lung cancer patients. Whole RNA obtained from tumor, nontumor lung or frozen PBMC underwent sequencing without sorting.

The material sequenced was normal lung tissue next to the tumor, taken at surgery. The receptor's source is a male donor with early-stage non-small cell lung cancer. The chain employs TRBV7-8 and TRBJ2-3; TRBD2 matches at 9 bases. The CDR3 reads CASSLKREAHSTDTQYF. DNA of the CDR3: TGTGCCAGCAGCTTAAAGCGGGAGGCCCATAGCACAGATACGCAGTATTTT. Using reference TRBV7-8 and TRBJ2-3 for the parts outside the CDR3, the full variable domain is GAGVSQSPRYKVAKRGQDVALRCDPISGHVSLFWYQQALGQGPEFLTYFQNEAQLDKSGLPSDRFFAERPEGSVSTLKIQRTQQEDSAVYLCASSLKREAHSTDTQYFGPGTRLTVL.